The subject of this entry is one T cell receptor beta chain. This entry belongs to a study of blood T cell repertoires in COVID-19. The CDR3 is 16 amino acids. The V and J ends lost 2 bases and 2 bases respectively, with 15 bases between them. The germline V gene has CDR1 SGHDN and CDR2 FVKESK. As processed by the authors: From reference gene primer amplification, estimates of nucleated cell counts were derived. TCRdb's table, derived via immunoSEQ multiplex PCR, lists solely in-frame clones and lacks some. That table is the source of V, J and clone size, and D and trimming were worked out from the DNA. The sample comprises tens of thousands of clones, approximately 90% of which are singletons, and roughly 8.8% rests with the top ten.

The receptor was isolated from a woman in her seventies with active COVID-19. Sequenced: peripheral blood. The chain employs TRBV14 and TRBJ2-5; TRBD2 is a possible D gene (5 bases). The DNA for the CDR3 is TGTGCCAGCAGCCAAAAGCGGACCCTCCTACAAGAGACCCAGTACTTC. It yields the protein CASSQKRTLLQETQYF.